This paragraph covers one T cell receptor (beta chain) sequence. Its specificity is not known. PCR was performed using 60 Vbeta and 13 Jbeta primers. Generated by immunoSEQ multiplex PCR, the TCRdb table keeps only in-frame clones and is missing some. The profile shows roughly 180,000 clones, 75% to 80% of them singletons. This sample stems from a study of cytomegalovirus exposure and HLA in healthy donors. General study findings and limits: Some public TCRs appeared in many individuals, while most sequences were rare. V- and J-gene trimming of TCR beta was linked (in a later analysis) to a missense DCLRE1C variant.

This CDR3 region has 19 residues. With 2 bases clipped from V and 0 bases from J, the junction kept 11 bases outside the gene matches. Germline V gene sequence: CDR1 SEHNR, CDR2 FQNEAQ (reference sequence). Though probably carrying unrecorded immune exposures, donors were nominally healthy at sampling. This TCR derives from a female donor in good health and CMV-seronegative. What was sequenced was PBMCs. The chain uses TRBV7-9 and TRBJ2-2; 8 positions agree with TRBD2. The CDR3 region has the DNA TGTGCCAGCAGCTTATGGTTACTAGCGGAAGAGGCGAACACCGGGGAGCTGTTTTTT. The encoded protein is CASSLWLLAEEANTGELFF.